This is a list of T cell receptor beta chains from one sample in a study of blood T cell repertoires in COVID-19. Only in-frame clones appear in the TCRdb table, and some are missing; sequencing was by immunoSEQ multiplex PCR. The sample contains tens of thousands of clones, roughly 85% of which appear only once. The sample consisted of peripheral blood. The receptors here all came from a man aged 55 to 70 with COVID-19, enrolled during active disease. Both conserved end residues are part of each CDR3.

v_call | cdr3_aa
TRBV24-1 | CATSRDRYNEQFF
TRBV7-9 | CASSFGQKGSYGYTF
TRBV7-9 | CASSPGQNTGELFF
TRBV3-1/TRBV3-2 | CASSQPDLAQRNEQFF
TRBV11-2 | CASSSGQGFSLTEAFF
TRBV19 | CASSPRQGTTDTQYF
TRBV5-6 | CASSLGPTGGNQPQHF
TRBV13 | CASSFESGRAWGQFF
TRBV11-2 | CASSLSEETQYF
TRBV19 | CASRGLTGADTGELFF
TRBV5-4 | CASSRTGGSGELFF
TRBV10-1 | CASRRGTDTEAFF
TRBV3-1/TRBV3-2 | CASQGTGNYGYTF
TRBV5-6 | CASSPRVNSPLHF
TRBV3-1/TRBV3-2 | CASSQKRGLAGEVDTQYF
TRBV5-5 | CASSSWTGSYEQYF
TRBV13 | CASSLETTGALFF
TRBV19 | CASSIFKGQDQETQYF
TRBV11-1 | CASSPQEEPYNEQFF
TRBV10-3 | CASRTEDTQYF
TRBV12-3/TRBV12-4 | CASSLGESPLHF